This paragraph covers one T cell receptor beta chain sequence. This receptor's antigen is unknown. Per-base quality was not reported, and no clone a single base away is much larger than it. The data originate from a study of T-cell memory formation after mild COVID-19 (dated by TCRdb to about 2021). For context, the study as a whole: Most TCR sequence clusters were specific to one of the two donors. T-cell clones expanding and contracting after mild COVID-19 in a couple of donors were tracked by longitudinal TCRalpha and TCRbeta repertoire sequencing. Two young, previously healthy adult volunteers made up the cohort, one male and one female.

Overall study outcomes, separate from this receptor: SARS-CoV-2 specificity of the second-wave clones peaking on day 37 was not confirmed. Some responding clones were detected in pre-infection memory, suggesting pre-existing cross-reactive memory T cells joined the SARS-CoV-2 response. From day 15 to 85, contracting clones showed balanced CD4/CD8 phenotypes, whereas a second wave of clones that expanded from day 15 to 37 leaned towards CD4+. The study included only a couple of mild cases, and larger cohorts that include severe cases with pre-infection samples were judged to be necessary. Contracting CD4+ clones turned up mainly in the CM and EM memory subsets, whereas EMRA was where CD8+ clones were enriched.

The sequencer was an Illumina NovaSeq 6000. Using 5'RACE with constant-segment primers, TCRalpha and TCRbeta cDNA libraries were constructed, with sample barcodes and unique molecular identifiers added in the process. Trizol reagent was used to extract RNA from every sample. Library amplification was performed in two PCR steps, and a second sample barcode and Illumina TruSeq adapters were introduced in the second step. The libraries were sequenced on an Illumina NovaSeq using 2 x 150 bp paired-end reads. Per the original workflow: The reads were demultiplexed and collapsed into UMI-guided consensus sequences using migec v1.2.7. Using mixcr v2.1.11, UMI consensuses were aligned to TRA and TRB V and J templates and then assembled into clonotypes. A clonotype was counted as expanded or contracted only if both edgeR and NoisET called the change significant, with noise models trained on biological replicates. For edgeR calls, a false discovery rate-adjusted p below 0.01 and a log2 fold-change threshold of 1 were applied. As an exploratory analysis of dynamics, PCA with hierarchical clustering was applied to max-normalized trajectories of the 1000 most abundant clonotypes. The CD4 or CD8 phenotype of responding clones was assigned using the separately sequenced CD4+ and CD8+ repertoires. In-frame beta chains were kept once TCRdb had trimmed the public reads at Q25 with fastp and called clones with MiXCR. Each CDR3 protein gets just one entry, which takes the most common genes and DNA from the rows behind it. V and J calls and clone size were set by TCRdb, not the authors. The sample records 350,000 to 450,000 distinct CDR3 sequences, roughly 20% of which are singletons. The top ten clones comprise approximately 8.1% of the sample.

Per the germline V gene (reference sequence), DFQATT is the CDR1 and SNEGSKA is the CDR2. V is pruned by 0 bases and J by 1 base, leaving 6 bases of the junction without a gene match. The CDR3 measures 16 amino acids from cysteine to phenylalanine. Solely the CDR3 DNA is kept, with 48 bases framed from the first base. Ficoll-Paque density gradient centrifugation was the method used to isolate PBMCs. Rearrangement joined TRBV20-1 to TRBJ1-1; 9 junctional bases match TRBD1. The specimen sequenced was PBMCs or a T cell subset sorted from them (not recorded which). The sequence was obtained from an adult woman who had mild COVID-19 (a few samples of this study predate the infection). The sample titles of this study are shuffled in the database, so cell type and time point are left out; the donor was told from shared clones. In nucleotides, the sequence is TGCAGTGCTAGAGACGTCGAACAGGGGGCGAACACTGAAGCTTTCTTT. Its translation is CSARDVEQGANTEAFF.